These T cell receptor beta chains were read from a single sample in a study of T cells after yellow fever vaccination. TCRdb ran MiXCR on the 5' RACE reads and lists one entry per CDR3 protein. The sample lists fewer than 350,000 distinct CDR3 sequences; roughly 4% were seen once. The sample here was PBMCs, taken on the day of the yellow fever booster vaccination. These receptors were taken from a man aged 18-30 years who received the YFV17D yellow fever vaccine. Both conserved end residues are part of each CDR3. The D gene is left open where the match is weak. The size of a clone is reported for some rows only, either as once, few or many, or as a class for expanded clones.

j_call | d_call | clone_size | v_call | cdr3_aa | cdr3_nt
TRBJ2-1 | TRBD2 | few | TRBV5-1 | CASRSSGGYNEQFF | TGCGCCAGCAGGTCTAGCGGGGGATACAATGAGCAGTTCTTC
TRBJ2-5 | TRBD2 | many | TRBV6-5 | CASSPRGGSETQYF | TGTGCCAGCAGCCCACGGGGAGGGAGCGAGACCCAGTACTTC
TRBJ1-6 | . | few | TRBV6-5 | CASSDRVHNSPLHF | TGTGCCAGCAGTGACCGGGTTCATAATTCACCCCTCCACTTT
TRBJ1-2 | TRBD1 | . | TRBV20-1 | CSASAGTGRYGYTF | TGCAGTGCTAGCGCGGGGACAGGACGCTATGGCTACACCTTC
TRBJ2-3 | . | few | TRBV30 | CAWSVRAGAYRDTQYF | TGTGCCTGGAGTGTACGGGCAGGGGCTTACCGGGATACGCAGTATTTT
TRBJ2-5 | . | many | TRBV7-8 | CASSWAGILKETQYF | TGTGCCAGCAGCTGGGCCGGGATACTAAAAGAGACCCAGTACTTC
TRBJ2-5 | . | many | TRBV5-1 | CASSLITGIQETQYF | TGCGCCAGCAGCTTGATAACCGGTATTCAAGAGACCCAGTACTTC
TRBJ2-3 | TRBD1 | few | TRBV7-2 | CASSPMLTGGMDTQYF | TGTGCCAGCAGTCCTATGTTAACAGGGGGCATGGATACGCAGTATTTT
TRBJ2-2 | . | few | TRBV4-3 | CASSQETHGNTGELFF | TGCGCCAGCAGCCAAGAAACCCACGGGAACACCGGGGAGCTGTTTTTT
TRBJ1-5 | TRBD1 | few | TRBV15 | CATSRDPIDRGRPNQPQHF | TGTGCCACCAGCAGAGACCCGATAGACAGGGGGCGCCCAAATCAGCCCCAGCATTTT
TRBJ1-5 | . | few | TRBV28 | CASNFASNQPQHF | TGTGCCAGCAACTTCGCCAGCAATCAGCCCCAGCATTTT
TRBJ1-6 | . | many | TRBV4-3 | CASSQGLITDSGSPLHF | TGCGCCAGCAGCCAAGGACTTATTACGGACAGCGGATCACCCCTCCACTTT
TRBJ2-3 | TRBD2 | many | TRBV5-1 | CASSSAGANTDTQYF | TGCGCCAGCAGCTCAGCGGGGGCCAACACAGATACGCAGTATTTT
TRBJ2-1 | TRBD2 | many | TRBV7-2 | CASSPGLAGGWSSYNEQFF | TGTGCCAGCAGCCCTGGACTAGCGGGGGGATGGAGCTCCTACAATGAGCAGTTCTTC
TRBJ1-2 | . | . | TRBV5-6 | CASSLVGVYGYTF | TGTGCCAGCAGCTTGGTAGGGGTCTATGGCTACACCTTC
TRBJ1-2 | . | . | TRBV12-3/TRBV12-4 | CASTPIEFYGYTF | TGTGCCAGCACCCCTATTGAGTTCTATGGCTACACCTTC